This is a list of T cell receptor beta chains from one sample in a study. TCRdb's copy holds only in-frame clones and misses some; the assay was immunoSEQ multiplex PCR. The sample lists under 90,000 clones, around 93% occurring once. Sequenced sample: PBMCs. These TCRs come from a man aged 35 to 55 with rheumatoid arthritis. Both conserved end residues are trimmed from each CDR3. Size is omitted from some rows. Given values are once, few, many or a class for expanded clones.

clone_size cdr3_length v_call cdr3_aa
. 12 TRBV18 ASSPPSGADTQY
. 17 TRBV19 ASRGAGTGGLTGNQPQH
. 10 TRBV24-1 ATRDGTGELF
. 10 TRBV7-3 ASSRSYNEQF
. 12 TRBV30 AWSLRSYSYEQY
. 11 TRBV5-4 ASSLGLGDTQY
. 15 TRBV10-1 VSIDTRTLYSNQPQH
. 14 TRBV27 ASRFRGLGGVTEAF
. 12 TRBV6-5 ASIGQGHNSPLH
. 11 TRBV2 ASRGQMYEKLF
. 11 TRBV20-1 SASLRTAYGYT
. 12 TRBV7-2 ASSFGLSGQPQH
. 13 TRBV7-8 ASSSLGTAPYEQY
. 11 TRBV27 ASSFDGSYEQY
. 12 TRBV7-9 ASSLAYSKETQY
. 12 TRBV6-6 ASSYSHAIGEAF
. 9 TRBV20-1 SARFRDEAF
. 13 TRBV5-1 ASSWRGPPNEKLF
few 14 TRBV27 ASSYHPGQGMYEQY
. 12 TRBV28 ASTRGLAGYEQY
. 13 TRBV2 ASSERLYSSYEQY
. 15 TRBV7-9 ASSPGDRVNSNQPQH
once 11 TRBV7-3 ASSPTGYYGYT
. 13 TRBV5-1 ASSRLGGMDYGYT
. 12 TRBV28 ASSLWEDTYEQY
. 12 TRBV27 ASSTGTGGGEQY
. 13 TRBV14 ASSRIGTANEKLF
. 13 TRBV5-1 ASSPGQVDIYEQY
. 13 TRBV10-3 AISESGTTYNEQF
. 13 TRBV4-1 ASSHLTYGRDGYT
. 10 TRBV30 AWTGSRDTQY
. 16 TRBV18 ASSRPSRDRILNTEAF
few 11 TRBV5-1 ASSPELTGELF
. 14 TRBV7-6 ASSSQQGSGADTQY
. 10 TRBV12-3/TRBV12-4 ASRRLEETQY
. 11 TRBV25-1 ASSYGGTGELF
. 10 TRBV27 ASSADNYEQY
once 15 TRBV18 ASSRSGETVTNEKLF
. 15 TRBV4-2 ASSQGGTGGGRNTIY
. 14 TRBV7-9 ASSPLLSGRAYEQY
. 13 TRBV19 ASSIKRRANTEAF
. 13 TRBV15 ATSSRTGPAYGYT
. 12 TRBV21-1 ASSKGNSSKTQY
. 15 TRBV7-9 ASSLGQGDEVWGTQY
. 14 TRBV19 ASSIGLAGGQETQY
. 13 TRBV7-7 ASSDYGTQRETQY
. 11 TRBV6-5 ASSGGSYNEQF
. 15 TRBV4-3 ASSPDAQGQGKETQY
. 11 TRBV30 AGEAAANYGYT
. 12 TRBV11-2 ASSPIPGRNEQF
. 13 TRBV13 ASSFRNRVDTEAF
. 11 TRBV29-1 SVDEGIINGYT